This TCR beta chain was captured by sequencing in a study of shared clonotypes between healthy human individuals. Background on the study: Each donor contributed plates that comprised three CD4 naive, three CD4 memory, two CD8 naive and one CD8 memory.

Naive CD8 isolation took CD45RO-negative cells positively selected for CCR7 and excluded terminally differentiated effector memory CD45RA+ cells. Every donor, a Caucasian adult, lived in Nashville, Tennessee. Assay execution proceeded at the deep level. Replicate PCRs from sorted subsets contained around 190 ng DNA, which is tens of thousands of T cell genomes. Assay used: immunoSEQ multiplex PCR; TCRdb lists only in-frame clones, some missing. The data hold about 2.1 million clones, with about 93% observed a single time. The CDR3 sequence is 13 residues long. Per the germline V gene, CDR1 is SGDLS and CDR2 is YYNGEE. V shed 3 bases, J shed 6 bases, and the junction held 1 base outside the gene matches.

Input material: naive CD8+ T cells from PBMCs. The chain is built from TRBV9 and TRBJ2-7; 12 bases match TRBD1. The TCR sequence derives from a man aged 18 to 29 in good health. Some clones in this sample may be carry-over from other donors' samples. The CDR3 loop reads CASSGGQGAEQYF. The CDR3 DNA reads as TGTGCCAGCAGCGGGGGACAGGGGGCCGAGCAGTACTTC.